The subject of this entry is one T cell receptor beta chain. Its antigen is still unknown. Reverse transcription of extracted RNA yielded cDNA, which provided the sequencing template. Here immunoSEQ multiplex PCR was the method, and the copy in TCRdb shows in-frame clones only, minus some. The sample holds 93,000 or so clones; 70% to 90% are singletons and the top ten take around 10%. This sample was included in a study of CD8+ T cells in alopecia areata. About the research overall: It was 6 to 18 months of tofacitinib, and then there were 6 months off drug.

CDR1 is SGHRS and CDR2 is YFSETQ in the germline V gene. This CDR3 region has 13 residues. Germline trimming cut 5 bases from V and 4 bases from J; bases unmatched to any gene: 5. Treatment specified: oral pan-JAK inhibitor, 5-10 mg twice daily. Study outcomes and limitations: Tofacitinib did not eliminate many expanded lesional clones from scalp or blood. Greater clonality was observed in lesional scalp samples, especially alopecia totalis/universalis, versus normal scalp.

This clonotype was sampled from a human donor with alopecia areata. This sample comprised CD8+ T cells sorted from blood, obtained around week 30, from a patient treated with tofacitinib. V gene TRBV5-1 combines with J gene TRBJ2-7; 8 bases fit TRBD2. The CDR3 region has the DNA TGCGCCAGCAGTTTAACTAGCGGATACGAGCAGTACTTC. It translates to CASSLTSGYEQYF.